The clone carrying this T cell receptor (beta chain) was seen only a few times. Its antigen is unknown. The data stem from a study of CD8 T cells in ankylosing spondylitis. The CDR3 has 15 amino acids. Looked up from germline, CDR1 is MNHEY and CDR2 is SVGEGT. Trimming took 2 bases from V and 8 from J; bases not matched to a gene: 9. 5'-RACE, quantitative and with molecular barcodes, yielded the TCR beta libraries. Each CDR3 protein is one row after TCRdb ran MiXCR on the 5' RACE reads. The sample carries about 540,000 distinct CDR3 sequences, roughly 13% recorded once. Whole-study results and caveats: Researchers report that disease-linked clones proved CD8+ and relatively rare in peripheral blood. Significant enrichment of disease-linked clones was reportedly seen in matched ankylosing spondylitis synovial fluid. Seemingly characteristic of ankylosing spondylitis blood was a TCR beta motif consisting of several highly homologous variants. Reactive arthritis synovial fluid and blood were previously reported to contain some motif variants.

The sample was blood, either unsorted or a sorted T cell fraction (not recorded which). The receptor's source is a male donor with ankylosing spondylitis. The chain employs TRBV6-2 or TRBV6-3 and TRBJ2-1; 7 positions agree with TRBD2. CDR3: CASSYRYKAGYEQFF. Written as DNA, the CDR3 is TGTGCCAGCAGTTACCGATACAAAGCGGGATATGAGCAGTTCTTC.